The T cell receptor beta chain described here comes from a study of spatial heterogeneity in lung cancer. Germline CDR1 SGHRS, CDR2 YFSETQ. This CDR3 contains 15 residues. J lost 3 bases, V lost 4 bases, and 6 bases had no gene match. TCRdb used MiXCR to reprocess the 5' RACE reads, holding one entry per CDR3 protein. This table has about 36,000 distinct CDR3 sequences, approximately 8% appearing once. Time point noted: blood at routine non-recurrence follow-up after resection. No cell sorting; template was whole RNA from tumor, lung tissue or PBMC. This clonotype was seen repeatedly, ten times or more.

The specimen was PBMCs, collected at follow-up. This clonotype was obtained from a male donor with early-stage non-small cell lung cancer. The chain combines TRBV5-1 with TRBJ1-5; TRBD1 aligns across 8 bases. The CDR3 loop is CASSIGQGPNQPQHF. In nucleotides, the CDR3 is TGCGCCAGCAGCATCGGACAGGGCCCCAATCAGCCCCAGCATTTT.